The clone carrying this TCR beta chain has just one count. Seattle's enrolled individuals joined amid active infection and were then monitored longitudinally. The sample belongs to a study of blood T cell repertoires in COVID-19. Looking at the study overall: Both acute and convalescent COVID-19 samples were obtained from the United States, Italy and Spain. The cDNA or gDNA used as material had been derived from T cells, B-cell-depleted T cells, or PBMCs.

Per the authors' pipeline: Amplified reference gene primers provided the basis for estimating nucleated cell counts. TCRdb keeps only in-frame clones here, not all; method: immunoSEQ multiplex PCR. The V and J calls and the clone size are those of that table, but D and trimming were determined from the DNA. The repertoire holds roughly 500,000 clones, about 88% seen once, with approximately 0.9% in the top ten. In germline, CDR1 is SNHLY, CDR2 FYNNEI. V was clipped by 4 bases and J by 3 bases, with 13 bases between them. This CDR3 spans 16 amino acids. The sample comprised peripheral blood. The sequence was collected from a man younger than 35 with COVID-19, enrolled during active disease. The V gene is TRBV2, the J gene TRBJ1-6; D may be TRBD1 (5 bases). The DNA of the CDR3 is TGTGCCAGCAGTGTGCAGGGTCGTAACTATAATTCACCCCTCCACTTT. Protein sequence: CASSVQGRNYNSPLHF.